This entry is about one TCR beta chain. As yet, its antigen is unknown. Germline V gene data show CDR1 as SGHNT and CDR2 as YYREEE (reference sequence). The CDR3 covers 12 residues. V shed 2 bases and J shed 4 bases, with 4 bases lying between them. This sample is part of a study of shared clonotypes between healthy human individuals. General study findings and limits: Exclusively blood specimens were collected; tissue repertoires likely differ.

To make CD8 memory, CD45RO+ cells were put together with CCR7-negative CD45RA+ TemRA cells. The method was immunoSEQ multiplex PCR; TCRdb's version includes in-frame clones alone and lacks a portion of them. The table has roughly 700,000 clones, around 91% seen once. The specimen was memory CD8+ T cells from PBMCs. As for subset: CD45RO+ cells pooled with CCR7-negative TemRA cells. V usage is TRBV5-4 and J usage is TRBJ2-1; D unresolved. The clonotype originates from a man aged 18 to 30 in good health. Some clones in this sample may be carry-over from other donors' samples. In DNA, the CDR3 is TGTGCCAGCAGCTTTGGTTACAATGAGCAGTTCTTC. This gives the protein CASSFGYNEQFF.